The sequence of this T cell receptor (beta chain) was determined in a study of T-cell memory formation after mild COVID-19. The V end lost 3 bases, the J end lost 1 base, and 12 bases lay between the germline ends. CDR3 length: 15 amino acids. The germline V gene has CDR1 KGHSH and CDR2 LQKENI. Libraries for TCRalpha and TCRbeta carried sample barcodes and unique molecular identifiers via 5'RACE. TCRdb reprocessed the 5' RACE reads via MiXCR and lists one record per CDR3 protein. The data contain a few hundred thousand distinct CDR3 sequences, 13% to 15% of them singletons. The sequenced material came from PBMCs or a T cell subset sorted from them (not recorded which). The receptor's source is a young man who had mild COVID-19 (a few samples of this study predate the infection). Cell type and time point are not known. V and J are TRBV18 and TRBJ1-1; D not certain. CDR3 loop: CASSPDQIQNTEAFF. The CDR3, as DNA: TGTGCCAGCTCACCGGACCAAATCCAGAACACTGAAGCTTTCTTT.